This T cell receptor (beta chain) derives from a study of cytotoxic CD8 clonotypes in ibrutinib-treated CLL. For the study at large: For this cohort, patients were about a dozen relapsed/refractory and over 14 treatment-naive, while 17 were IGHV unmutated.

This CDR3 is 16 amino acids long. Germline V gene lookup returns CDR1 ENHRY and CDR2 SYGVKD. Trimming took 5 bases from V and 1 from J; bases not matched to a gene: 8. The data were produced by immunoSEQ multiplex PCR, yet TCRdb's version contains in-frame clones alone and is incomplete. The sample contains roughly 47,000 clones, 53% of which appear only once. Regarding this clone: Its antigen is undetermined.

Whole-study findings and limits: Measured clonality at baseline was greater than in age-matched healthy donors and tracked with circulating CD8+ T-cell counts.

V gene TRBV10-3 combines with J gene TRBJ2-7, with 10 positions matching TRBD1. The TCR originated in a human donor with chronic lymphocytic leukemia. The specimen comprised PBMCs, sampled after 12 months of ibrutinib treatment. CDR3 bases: TGTGCCATCAGTCCCGGCTCGGGACAGGGGTCCTACGAGCAGTACTTC. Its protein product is CAISPGSGQGSYEQYF.